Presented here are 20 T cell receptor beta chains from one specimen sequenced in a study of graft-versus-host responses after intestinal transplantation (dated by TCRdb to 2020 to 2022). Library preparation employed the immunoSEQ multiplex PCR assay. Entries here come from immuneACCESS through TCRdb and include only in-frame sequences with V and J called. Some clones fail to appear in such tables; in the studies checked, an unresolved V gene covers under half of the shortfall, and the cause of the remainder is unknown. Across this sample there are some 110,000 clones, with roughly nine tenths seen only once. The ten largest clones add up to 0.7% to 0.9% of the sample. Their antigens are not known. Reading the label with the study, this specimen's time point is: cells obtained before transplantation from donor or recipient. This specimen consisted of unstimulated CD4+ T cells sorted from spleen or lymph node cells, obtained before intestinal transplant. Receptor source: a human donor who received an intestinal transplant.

CDR3 amino acids: CASSIRGDIYEQYF. The CDR3 DNA follows: TGTGCCAGTAGTATTCGGGGGGACATTTACGAGCAGTACTTC. This chain connects TRBV19 to TRBJ2-7, with D perhaps matching TRBD2 (7 bases). The CDR3 is 14 residues long. The V gene's germline CDR1 is LNHDA and CDR2 SQIVND (reference sequence). Deletions cut 3 bases from V and 4 bases from J, with 13 bases between.

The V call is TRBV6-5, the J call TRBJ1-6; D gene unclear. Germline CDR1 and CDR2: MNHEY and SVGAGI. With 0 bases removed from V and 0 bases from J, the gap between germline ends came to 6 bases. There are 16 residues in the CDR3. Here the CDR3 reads CASSYSTVSYNSPLHF. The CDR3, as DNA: TGTGCCAGCAGTTACTCGACGGTCTCCTATAATTCACCCCTCCACTTT.

CDR3 residues: CASSEVGSYEQYF. The CDR3 region has the DNA TGCGCCAGCAGTGAGGTTGGGAGCTACGAGCAGTACTTC. The chain combines TRBV10-1 with TRBJ2-7; tentative D call: TRBD2 (5 bases). The CDR3 has 13 amino acids. Germline V lookup: CDR1 WNHNN, CDR2 SYGVQD (reference sequence). Trimming stripped 2 bases from V and 3 bases from J, with 8 bases between.

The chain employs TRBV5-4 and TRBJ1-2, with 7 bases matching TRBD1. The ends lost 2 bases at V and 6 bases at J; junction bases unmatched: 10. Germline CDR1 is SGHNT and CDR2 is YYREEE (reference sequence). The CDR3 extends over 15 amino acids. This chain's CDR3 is CASSLDRAFVHGYTF. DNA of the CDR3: TGTGCCAGCAGCTTAGACAGGGCGTTCGTACATGGCTACACCTTC.

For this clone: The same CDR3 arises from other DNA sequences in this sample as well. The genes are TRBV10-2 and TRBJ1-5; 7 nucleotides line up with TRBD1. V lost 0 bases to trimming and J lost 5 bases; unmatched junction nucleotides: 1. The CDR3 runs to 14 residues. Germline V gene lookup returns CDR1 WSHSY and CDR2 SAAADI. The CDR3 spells CASSESQGDQPQHF. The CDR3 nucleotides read TGCGCCAGCAGTGAGTCTCAGGGGGATCAGCCCCAGCATTTT.

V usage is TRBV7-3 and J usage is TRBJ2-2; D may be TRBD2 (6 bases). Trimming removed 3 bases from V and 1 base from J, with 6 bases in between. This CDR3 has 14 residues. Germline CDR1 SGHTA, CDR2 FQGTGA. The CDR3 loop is CASSLGLNTGELFF. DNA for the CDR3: TGTGCCAGCAGCTTGGGACTGAACACCGGGGAGCTGTTTTTT.

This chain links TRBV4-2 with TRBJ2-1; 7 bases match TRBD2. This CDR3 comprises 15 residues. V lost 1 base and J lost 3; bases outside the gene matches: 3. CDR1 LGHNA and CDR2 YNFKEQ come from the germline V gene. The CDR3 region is CASSQVERGYNEQFF. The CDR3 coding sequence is TGTGCCAGCAGCCAAGTTGAGCGGGGCTACAATGAGCAGTTCTTC.

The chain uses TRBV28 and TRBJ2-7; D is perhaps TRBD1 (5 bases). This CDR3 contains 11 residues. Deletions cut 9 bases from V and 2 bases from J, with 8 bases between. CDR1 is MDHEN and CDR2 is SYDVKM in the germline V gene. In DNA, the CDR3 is TGTGCCAGTCAAGGGGCCTACGAGCAGTACTTC. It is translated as CASQGAYEQYF.

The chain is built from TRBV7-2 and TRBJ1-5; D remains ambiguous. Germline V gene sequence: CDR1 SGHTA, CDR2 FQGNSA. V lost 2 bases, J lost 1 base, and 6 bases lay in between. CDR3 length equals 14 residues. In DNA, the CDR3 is TGTGCCAGCAGCTTAAGGGCCAGCAATCAGCCCCAGCATTTT. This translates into CASSLRASNQPQHF.

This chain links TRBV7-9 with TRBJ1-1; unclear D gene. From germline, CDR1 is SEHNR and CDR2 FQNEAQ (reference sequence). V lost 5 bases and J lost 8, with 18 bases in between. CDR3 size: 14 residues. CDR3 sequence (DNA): TGTGCCAGCAGCACCCGAGCTCGCACCTCCGAAGCTTTCTTT. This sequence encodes CASSTRARTSEAFF.

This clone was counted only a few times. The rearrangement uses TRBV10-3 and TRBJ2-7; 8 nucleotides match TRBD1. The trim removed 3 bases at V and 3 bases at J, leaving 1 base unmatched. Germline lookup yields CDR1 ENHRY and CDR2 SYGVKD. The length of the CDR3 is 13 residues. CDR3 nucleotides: TGTGCCATCAGTGACAGGGGGCGCTACGAGCAGTACTTC. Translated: CAISDRGRYEQYF.

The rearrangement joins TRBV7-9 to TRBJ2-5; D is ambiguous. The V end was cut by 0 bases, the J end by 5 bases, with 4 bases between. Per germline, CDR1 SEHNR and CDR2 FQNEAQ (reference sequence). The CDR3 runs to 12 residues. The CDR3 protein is CASSLAPETQYF. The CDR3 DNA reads TGTGCCAGCAGCTTAGCGCCGGAGACCCAGTACTTC.

The CDR3 here is CASSQGQLSSETQYF. CDR3 in DNA: TGTGCCAGCAGCCAGGGACAGTTGTCGTCAGAGACCCAGTACTTC. The chain combines TRBV11-3 with TRBJ2-5; 7 bases are shared with TRBD1. Germline CDR1 and CDR2: SGHNT and YENEEA. CDR3 size: 15 residues. Trimming cost V 5 bases and J 4 bases; bases outside gene matches: 10.

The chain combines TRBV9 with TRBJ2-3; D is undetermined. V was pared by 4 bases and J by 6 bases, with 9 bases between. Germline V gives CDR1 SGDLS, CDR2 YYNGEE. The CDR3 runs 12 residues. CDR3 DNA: TGTGCCAGCAGCCGGAAGGCGGATACGCAGTATTTT. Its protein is CASSRKADTQYF.

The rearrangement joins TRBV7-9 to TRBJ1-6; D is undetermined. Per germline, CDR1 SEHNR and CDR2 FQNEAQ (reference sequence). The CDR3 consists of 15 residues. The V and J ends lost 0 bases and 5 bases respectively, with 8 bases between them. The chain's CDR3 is CASSLAFGDNSPLHF. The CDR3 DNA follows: TGTGCCAGCAGCTTAGCCTTTGGCGATAATTCACCCCTCCACTTT.

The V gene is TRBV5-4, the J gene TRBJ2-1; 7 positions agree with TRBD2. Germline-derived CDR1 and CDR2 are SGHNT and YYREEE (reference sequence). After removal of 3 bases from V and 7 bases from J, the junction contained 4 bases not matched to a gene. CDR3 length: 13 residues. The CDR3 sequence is CASSWDYYNEQFF. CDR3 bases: TGTGCCAGCAGCTGGGACTATTATAATGAGCAGTTCTTC. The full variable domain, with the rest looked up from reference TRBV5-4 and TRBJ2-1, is ETGVTQSPTHLIKTRGQQVTLRCSSQSGHNTVSWYQQALGQGPQFIFQYYREEENGRGNFPPRFSGLQFPNYSSELNVNALELDDSALYLCASSWDYYNEQFFGPGTRLTVL.

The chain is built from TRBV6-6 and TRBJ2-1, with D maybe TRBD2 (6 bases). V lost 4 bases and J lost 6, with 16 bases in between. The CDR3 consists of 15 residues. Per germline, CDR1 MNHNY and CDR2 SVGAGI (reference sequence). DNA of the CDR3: TGTGCCAGCAGTTTAGCTCTAGCGATCCGCAATGAGCAGTTCTTC. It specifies CASSLALAIRNEQFF.

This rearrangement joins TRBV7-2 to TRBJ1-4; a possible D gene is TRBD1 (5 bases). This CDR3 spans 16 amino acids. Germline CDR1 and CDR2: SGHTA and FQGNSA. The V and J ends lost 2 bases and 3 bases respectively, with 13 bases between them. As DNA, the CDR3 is TGTGCCAGCAGCTTAAGGGCAGGGCTGGCTAATGAAAAACTGTTTTTT. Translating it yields CASSLRAGLANEKLFF.

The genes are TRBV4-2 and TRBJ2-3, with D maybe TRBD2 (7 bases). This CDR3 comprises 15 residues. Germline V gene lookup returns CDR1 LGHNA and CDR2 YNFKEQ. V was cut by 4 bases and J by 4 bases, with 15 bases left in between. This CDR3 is CASSPGLGGSDTQYF. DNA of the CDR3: TGTGCCAGCAGCCCCGGACTAGGGGGTTCAGATACGCAGTATTTT.

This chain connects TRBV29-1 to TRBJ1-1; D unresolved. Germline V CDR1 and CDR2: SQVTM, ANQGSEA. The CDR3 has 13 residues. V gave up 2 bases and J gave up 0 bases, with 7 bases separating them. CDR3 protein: CSVEKVMNTEAFF. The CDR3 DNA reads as TGCAGCGTTGAAAAAGTAATGAACACTGAAGCTTTCTTT. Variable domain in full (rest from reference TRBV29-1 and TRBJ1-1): SAVISQKPSRDICQRGTSLTIQCQVDSQVTMMFWYRQQPGQSLTLIATANQGSEATYESGFVIDKFPISRPNLTFSTLTVSNMSPEDSSIYLCSVEKVMNTEAFFGQGTRLTVV.